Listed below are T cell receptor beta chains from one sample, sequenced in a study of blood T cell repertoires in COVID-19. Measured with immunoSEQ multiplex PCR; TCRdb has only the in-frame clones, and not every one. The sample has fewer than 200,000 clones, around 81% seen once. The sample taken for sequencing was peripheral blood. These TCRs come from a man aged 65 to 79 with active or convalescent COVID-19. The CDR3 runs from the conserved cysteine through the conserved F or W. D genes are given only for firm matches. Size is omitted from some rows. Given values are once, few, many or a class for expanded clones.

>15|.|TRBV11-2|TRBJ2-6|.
TGTGCCAGCAGCTTTGGGGCCTCTGGGGCCAACGTCCTGACTTTC
CASSFGASGANVLTF
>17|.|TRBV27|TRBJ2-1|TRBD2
TGTGCCAGCAGTTTAATAGGTCTCCTAGCGGACTACAATGAGCAGTTCTTC
CASSLIGLLADYNEQFF
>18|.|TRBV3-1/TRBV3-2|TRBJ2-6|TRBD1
TGTGCCAGCAGCCGCCGGAACAGGGGATTCCAGGGGGCCAACGTCCTGACTTTC
CASSRRNRGFQGANVLTF
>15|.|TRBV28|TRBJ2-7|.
TGTGCCAGCAGTTTAGGGTCAAGCGCGCCCTACGAGCAGTACTTC
CASSLGSSAPYEQYF
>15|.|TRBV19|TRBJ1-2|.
TGTGCCAGTACCCCGGGGGGGGAAGCTAACTATGGCTACACCTTC
CASTPGGEANYGYTF
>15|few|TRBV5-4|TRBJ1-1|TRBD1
TGTGCCAGCAGCTCCCCCAAACAGGGGACCACTGAAGCTTTCTTT
CASSSPKQGTTEAFF
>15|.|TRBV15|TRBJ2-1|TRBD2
TGTGCCACCTCGCTTGGGGCTAGCGGGAGCAATGAGCAGTTCTTC
CATSLGASGSNEQFF
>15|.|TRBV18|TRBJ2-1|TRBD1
TGTGCCAGCTCACCTCGGGACAGGGCGATGGGGATCAAGTTCTTC
CASSPRDRAMGIKFF
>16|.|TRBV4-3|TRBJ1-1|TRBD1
TGCGCCAGCAGCCAACGTTACAGGGGGCTCATCTCTGAAGCTTTCTTT
CASSQRYRGLISEAFF
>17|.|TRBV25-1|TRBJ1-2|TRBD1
TGTGCCAGCAGTGAATTTCAGGGGACAGGGGGTTTCTATGGCTACACCTTC
CASSEFQGTGGFYGYTF
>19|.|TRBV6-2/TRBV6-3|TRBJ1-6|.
TGTGCCAGCAGCCTGTATCGTCGAAGGGTCCGGGACTATAATTCACCCCTCCACTTT
CASSLYRRRVRDYNSPLHF
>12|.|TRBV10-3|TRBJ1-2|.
TGTGCCATCTTTCGGGCTCAGGGTGGCTACACCTTC
CAIFRAQGGYTF
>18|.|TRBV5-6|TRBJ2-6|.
TGTGCCAGCAGCTTGGCCGGGGGGCAGATCTCTGGGGCCAACGTCCTGACTTTC
CASSLAGGQISGANVLTF
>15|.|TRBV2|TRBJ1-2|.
TGTGCCAGCAGTGAGCGGGGAGCTGGGTCCTATGGCTACACCTTC
CASSERGAGSYGYTF
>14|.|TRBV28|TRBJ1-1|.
TGTGCCAGCAGTTTGAGTGGTTCCGTCACTGAAGCTTTCTTT
CASSLSGSVTEAFF
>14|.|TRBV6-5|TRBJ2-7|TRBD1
TGTGCCAGCAGGGACAGGGGTTTCCGCTACGAGCAGTACTTC
CASRDRGFRYEQYF